These 24 T cell receptor beta chains were sequenced from one sample in a study of cytomegalovirus exposure and HLA in healthy donors. PCR used 60 Vbeta primers and 13 Jbeta primers. The repertoire was sequenced with immunoSEQ multiplex PCR; TCRdb's copy has only in-frame clones and lacks some. The table records 150,000 to 200,000 clones, around 63% of them present only once. Material for sequencing was PBMCs. The receptors stem from a woman between 18 and 29 years old in good health and CMV-seropositive.

J is TRBJ1-5 and V is TRBV19; TRBD1 matches 9 bases. The CDR3 contains 14 residues. V dropped 7 bases and J dropped 7; count of bases not matched to a gene: 8. Germline CDR1 is LNHDA and CDR2 is SQIVND (reference sequence). The CDR3 region is CASIAQGAAQPQHF. The CDR3 coding sequence is TGTGCCAGTATAGCACAGGGGGCTGCCCAGCCCCAGCATTTT. The variable domain in full, with the rest retrieved from reference TRBV19 and TRBJ1-5, is DGGITQSPKYLFRKEGQNVTLSCEQNLNHDAMYWYRQDPGQGLRLIYYSQIVNDFQKGDIAEGYSVSREKKESFPLTVTSAQKNPTAFYLCASIAQGAAQPQHFGDGTRLSIL.

The V and J genes are TRBV19 and TRBJ2-1, with D perhaps TRBD2 (6 bases). CDR1 and CDR2 (germline): LNHDA, SQIVND (reference sequence). The CDR3 consists of 15 residues. The V end lost 5 bases, the J end lost 5 bases, and 16 bases lay between the germline ends. CDR3 coding DNA: TGTGCCAGTAGTCTCACCGGGACTCGGCACAATGAGCAGTTCTTC. Its translation: CASSLTGTRHNEQFF.

This chain uses TRBV10-3 with TRBJ2-2, with TRBD2 matching 7 bases. The ends lost 6 bases at V and 3 bases at J; junction bases unmatched: 7. This CDR3 comprises 15 residues. CDR1 is ENHRY, CDR2 SYGVKD, per germline. The CDR3 region has the DNA TGTGCCATCAGCGCCTTAGCGGGCGACACCGGGGAGCTGTTTTTT. This codes for CAISALAGDTGELFF.

V is TRBV30 and J is TRBJ2-7; the D gene is possibly TRBD2 (6 bases). Germline assignment: CDR1 GTSNPN and CDR2 SVGIG (reference sequence). The CDR3 length is 11 residues. Trimming removed 5 bases from V and 2 bases from J, with 7 bases in between. DNA of the CDR3: TGTGCCTGGGGGACTGCCTACGAGCAGTACTTC. Protein product: CAWGTAYEQYF. Supplemented by reference TRBV30 and TRBJ2-7, the full variable domain reads SQTIHQWPATLVQPVGSPLSLECTVEGTSNPNLYWYRQAAGRGLQLLFYSVGIGQISSEVPQNLSASRPQDRQFILSSKKLLLSDSGFYLCAWGTAYEQYFGPGTRLTVT.

The rearrangement links TRBV7-9 to TRBJ1-6; the D gene is possibly TRBD1 (5 bases). The V gene lost 4 bases and the J gene lost 0 bases, with 13 bases spanning the gap. The CDR3 loop spans 17 amino acids. From germline, CDR1 is SEHNR and CDR2 FQNEAQ (reference sequence). The CDR3 is CASSSDMQSSYNSPLHF. The CDR3 nucleotides are TGTGCCAGCAGCTCGGACATGCAGAGCTCCTATAATTCACCCCTCCACTTT.

The J gene is TRBJ2-5, the V gene TRBV5-6; possibly TRBD2 for D (5 bases). The J call is doubtful: the DNA matches TRBJ2-7 better. Germline V gene lookup returns CDR1 SGHDT and CDR2 YYEEEE. The CDR3 consists of 13 residues. CDR3 bases: TGTGCCAGCAGCTTGCCGGGATCGGACGAGCAGTACTTC. Translating gives CASSLPGSDEQYF.

This clone has only a few counts. This chain connects TRBV10-2 to TRBJ1-5; the D gene is possibly TRBD1 (6 bases). Germline loops: CDR1 WSHSY, CDR2 SAAADI. The V and J ends lost 5 bases and 1 base respectively, with 12 bases between them. CDR3 size: 15 residues. The DNA for the CDR3 is TGCGCCAGCAGTCTATTCACAGGGAGCAATCAGCCCCAGCATTTT. Protein: CASSLFTGSNQPQHF.

This chain links TRBV7-3 with TRBJ2-7; 10 bases align to TRBD1. Losses at the gene ends were 5 bases for V and 2 bases for J; bases not matched to a gene: 3. Germline CDR1 is SGHTA and CDR2 is FQGTGA. The CDR3 runs to 14 residues. The CDR3 DNA is TGTGCCAGCAGCCCCGGGACAGGGGCCTACGAGCAGTACTTC. Translated, it gives CASSPGTGAYEQYF. Full variable domain (missing parts from reference TRBV7-3 and TRBJ2-7): GAGVSQTPSNKVTEKGKYVELRCDPISGHTALYWYRQSLGQGPEFLIYFQGTGAADDSGLPNDRFFAVRPEGSVSTLKIQRTERGDSAVYLCASSPGTGAYEQYFGPGTRLTVT.

The V and J genes are TRBV9 and TRBJ1-1; no firm D call. This CDR3 spans 13 amino acids. The V gene lost 4 bases and the J gene lost 5 bases, with 12 bases spanning the gap. Germline CDR1 is SGDLS and CDR2 is YYNGEE. CDR3 in amino acids: CASSPQVGTEAFF. Here the CDR3 DNA reads TGTGCCAGCAGCCCGCAGGTTGGGACTGAAGCTTTCTTT.

The rearrangement links TRBV6-1 to TRBJ2-1, with no clear D. From germline, CDR1 is MNHNS and CDR2 SASEGT. CDR3 length: 14 residues. Deletions cut 9 bases from V and 1 base from J, with 13 bases between. DNA of the CDR3: TGTGCCAGTCGACGTCTGAGGTCCTACAATGAGCAGTTCTTC. Translated, it gives CASRRLRSYNEQFF.

The chain combines TRBV6-6 with TRBJ2-7, with 8 bases that match TRBD2. Germline-derived CDR1 and CDR2 are MNHNY and SVGAGI (reference sequence). V shed 7 bases and J 1 base; nucleotides not matched to a gene: 6. The CDR3 extends over 14 amino acids. The CDR3 coding sequence is TGTGCCAGCACCGAGCGGGAGCTGTCCTACGAGCAGTACTTC. Its translation is CASTERELSYEQYF.

The chain carries TRBV6-6 and TRBJ1-2; D perhaps matches TRBD1 (6 bases). The CDR3 spans 13 residues. Between the trimmed V and J ends, which lost 6 bases and 8 bases, there was a span of 16 bases. Germline loops: CDR1 MNHNY, CDR2 SVGAGI (reference sequence). The CDR3 is CASRAQGLEGYTF. In DNA, the CDR3 is TGTGCCAGCAGGGCCCAGGGGTTGGAAGGCTACACCTTC.

The chain uses TRBV10-1 and TRBJ2-5; 7 bases are shared with TRBD1. The assigned J gene may be wrong: the sequence end matches TRBJ2-7 better. There are 13 residues in the CDR3. CDR1 and CDR2 (germline): WNHNN, SYGVQD (reference sequence). The CDR3 reads CASSPGQSYEQYF. The CDR3 DNA sequence: TGCGCCAGCAGTCCGGGACAGTCCTACGAGCAGTACTTC.

The chain couples TRBV5-1 to TRBJ2-2, with 7 bases matching TRBD1. Germline V CDR1 and CDR2: SGHRS, YFSETQ. With 2 bases clipped from V and 5 bases from J, the junction kept 0 bases outside the gene matches. This CDR3 is 13 amino acids long. For the CDR3, the DNA is TGCGCCAGCAGCTTACAGGGGACCGGGGAGCTGTTTTTT. Its translation: CASSLQGTGELFF.

This chain joins TRBV18 and TRBJ1-1; D is unresolved. Germline lookup yields CDR1 KGHSH and CDR2 LQKENI. The CDR3 is 14 residues long. Trimming removed 4 bases at V and 8 bases at J, with 17 bases between. CDR3 residues: CASSLNRDGEEAFF. DNA for the CDR3: TGTGCCAGCTCACTTAACCGGGATGGGGAGGAAGCTTTCTTT.

The chain carries TRBV4-2 and TRBJ2-1; 12 nucleotides match TRBD2. The length of the CDR3 is 20 residues. The V and J ends lost 0 bases and 3 bases, in that order; junction bases with no gene match: 12. CDR1 is LGHNA, CDR2 YNFKEQ, per germline. CDR3 in DNA: TGTGCCAGCAGCCAAGATTGGACCCTAGCGGGGGGGTTCAGCTACAATGAGCAGTTCTTC. Translated: CASSQDWTLAGGFSYNEQFF.

The count of this clone is one. The V call is TRBV27, the J call TRBJ2-3; D gene uncertain. The CDR3 spans 12 residues. Germline loops: CDR1 MNHEY, CDR2 SMNVEV (reference sequence). V lost 5 bases and J 2 bases, leaving 5 bases between the germline ends. The CDR3 sequence is CASSLLTDTQYF. CDR3 DNA: TGTGCCAGCAGTCTCCTCACAGATACGCAGTATTTT.

This clone turned up a few times. The rearrangement uses TRBV9 and TRBJ2-2; D is ambiguous. The CDR3 consists of 16 residues. V was shortened by 0 bases and J by 0 bases, with 9 bases between the two germline ends. In germline, CDR1 is SGDLS, CDR2 YYNGEE. The CDR3 coding sequence is TGTGCCAGCAGCGTAGCAGAACTACCGAACACCGGGGAGCTGTTTTTT. Translated, it gives CASSVAELPNTGELFF.

Concerning this clone: Its ends do not fully match the called genes, so a read error is possible. The chain employs TRBV6-5 and TRBJ2-7; D is perhaps TRBD1 (6 bases). The CDR3 has 14 amino acids. Looked up from germline, CDR1 is MNHEY and CDR2 is SVGAGI. The CDR3 sequence is CASSYSQGNYERYF. For the CDR3, the DNA is TGTGCCAGCAGTTACTCTCAGGGGAACTACGAGCGGTACTTC.

The rearrangement uses TRBV7-6 and TRBJ1-6; D gene uncertain. Trimming removed 0 bases at V and 18 bases at J, with 15 bases between. The CDR3 runs to 13 residues. The germline gives CDR1 SGHVS, CDR2 FNYEAQ. The CDR3 DNA reads as TGTGCCAGCAGCTTAGCGGAGGGCGGGTCTCCCCACTTT. It specifies CASSLAEGGSPHF.

This clone was seen a handful of times. The chain links TRBV28 to TRBJ2-7; TRBD2 agrees at 7 bases. Trimming cost V 2 bases and J 0 bases; bases outside gene matches: 4. Germline V lookup: CDR1 MDHEN, CDR2 SYDVKM. This CDR3 comprises 15 residues. The CDR3 sequence: CASSLVSGPSYEQYF. DNA for the CDR3: TGTGCCAGCAGTTTAGTTAGCGGGCCCTCCTACGAGCAGTACTTC.

V gene TRBV7-9 combines with J gene TRBJ2-2, with TRBD2 identical over 9 bases. This CDR3 comprises 15 residues. In germline, CDR1 is SEHNR, CDR2 FQNEAQ (reference sequence). J lost 9 bases, V lost 6 bases, and 11 bases had no gene match. The CDR3 region has the DNA TGTGCCAGCAGACCACCGGGACTAGCATTTCGGGAGCTGTTTTTT. The encoded protein is CASRPPGLAFRELFF.

The chain carries TRBV6-5 and TRBJ2-5; 7 bases agree with TRBD1. Germline CDR1 and CDR2: MNHEY and SVGAGI. This CDR3 region has 15 residues. J lost 0 bases, V lost 2 bases, and 3 bases had no gene match. CDR3 residues: CASSYLTGYQETQYF. The CDR3, as DNA: TGTGCCAGCAGTTACCTGACAGGGTACCAAGAGACCCAGTACTTC.

This clone was observed a handful of times. The rearrangement links TRBV29-1 to TRBJ2-2, with 7 bases matching TRBD2. Looked up from germline, CDR1 is SQVTM and CDR2 is ANQGSEA. V lost 4 bases and J lost 7; bases outside the gene matches: 12. CDR3 length equals 15 residues. The CDR3 loop reads CSVATSFGIGGELFF. DNA for the CDR3: TGCAGCGTTGCGACTAGCTTTGGTATTGGCGGGGAGCTGTTTTTT.